Following are 14 T cell receptor beta chains from one sample sequenced in a study of blood T cell repertoires in COVID-19. Using immunoSEQ multiplex PCR, the repertoire was profiled, and TCRdb retains in-frame clones only, with some absent. The sample has roughly 250,000 clones; under 90% are singletons. Sequences were obtained from peripheral blood. These receptors were taken from a woman between 55 and 75 years old with active or convalescent COVID-19.

The CDR3 nucleotides read TGCGCCAGCAGCTCACAGGGTTTAATTGACGGCTACACCTTC. This codes for CASSSQGLIDGYTF. The V gene is TRBV5-1, the J gene TRBJ1-2; tentatively, D is TRBD1 (6 bases). Germline CDR1 and CDR2: SGHRS and YFSETQ. The CDR3 runs 14 residues. V lost 3 bases and J 8 bases, leaving 17 bases between the germline ends.

This chain joins TRBV27 and TRBJ1-2; 11 bases are a match to TRBD1. Germline CDR1 MNHEY, CDR2 SMNVEV (reference sequence). Trimming cost V 5 bases and J 4 bases; bases outside gene matches: 6. This CDR3 contains 15 residues. CDR3 amino acids: CASSPGQGVGYGYTF. Written as DNA, the CDR3 is TGTGCCAGCAGTCCGGGACAGGGGGTTGGCTATGGCTACACCTTC.

This clone appeared once. The chain employs TRBV29-1 and TRBJ2-5; TRBD1 agrees at 10 bases. The trim removed 6 bases at V and 5 bases at J, leaving 27 bases unmatched. The CDR3 totals 20 residues. The germline CDR1 and CDR2 sequences are SQVTM and ANQGSEA. The CDR3 sequence is CSVGQGRNEPHNQPLETQYF. CDR3 DNA: TGCAGCGTGGGACAGGGGAGGAATGAACCGCACAACCAACCTTTGGAGACCCAGTACTTC. The variable domain in full, completed from reference TRBV29-1 and TRBJ2-5, reads SAVISQKPSRDICQRGTSLTIQCQVDSQVTMMFWYRQQPGQSLTLIATANQGSEATYESGFVIDKFPISRPNLTFSTLTVSNMSPEDSSIYLCSVGQGRNEPHNQPLETQYFGPGTRLLVL.

This rearrangement joins TRBV7-9 to TRBJ2-7; D may be TRBD2 (5 bases). The CDR3 has 12 amino acids. The V gene lost 3 bases and the J gene lost 4 bases, with 7 bases spanning the gap. Per the germline V gene, CDR1 is SEHNR and CDR2 is FQNEAQ (reference sequence). The CDR3 region is CASSLRAYEQYF. The CDR3 nucleotides read TGTGCCAGCAGCTTGAGGGCATACGAGCAGTACTTC.

The V gene is TRBV4-2, the J gene TRBJ1-2; D call uncertain. Germline-derived CDR1 and CDR2 are LGHNA and YNFKEQ. CDR3 length: 16 amino acids. V dropped 0 bases and J dropped 8 bases, with 19 bases sitting between them. The CDR3 DNA reads as TGTGCCAGCAGCCAAGATCCCCGTGGGAGGGCAGTGGGCTACACCTTC. Encoded protein: CASSQDPRGRAVGYTF.

The V gene is TRBV2, the J gene TRBJ1-5; 7 nucleotides line up with TRBD1. Per germline, CDR1 SNHLY and CDR2 FYNNEI. The CDR3 consists of 13 residues. Trimming removed 6 bases from V and 6 bases from J; junction bases left unmatched: 5. CDR3 in amino acids: CASRGDSAQPQHF. CDR3 nucleotide sequence: TGTGCCAGCAGAGGGGACAGTGCTCAGCCCCAGCATTTT.

CDR3 DNA: TGTGCCAGCAGGAGGGACAGGGGAACCTACGAGCAGTACTTC. Amino acid sequence: CASRRDRGTYEQYF. The V call is TRBV13, the J call TRBJ2-7, with 10 bases matching TRBD1. J was trimmed by 2 bases and V by 6 bases; bases with no gene match: 4. Germline V CDR1 and CDR2: PRHDT, FYEKMQ (reference sequence). CDR3 length equals 14 residues.

The rearrangement uses TRBV5-5 and TRBJ2-7; maybe TRBD1 (6 bases). Germline-derived CDR1 and CDR2 are SGHKS and YYEKEE (reference sequence). CDR3 length: 15 residues. Trimming left V 0 bases short and J 4 bases short, with 14 bases between. The CDR3 here is CASSLVGRGLYEQYF. CDR3 in DNA: TGTGCCAGCAGCTTGGTGGGCAGGGGTTTGTACGAGCAGTACTTC.

This clone has just one count. This rearrangement joins TRBV2 to TRBJ1-4; the match to TRBD1 covers 11 bases. The length of the CDR3 is 13 residues. Per germline, CDR1 SNHLY and CDR2 FYNNEI. The V and J ends lost 7 bases and 8 bases, in that order; junction bases with no gene match: 3. The CDR3 DNA sequence: TGTGCCAGCAATGGACAGGGGGCGGAAAAACTGTTTTTT. Amino acid sequence: CASNGQGAEKLFF.

The V call is TRBV7-8, the J call TRBJ1-5; possible D gene TRBD1, 5 bases. The V end was cut by 1 base, the J end by 4 bases, with 11 bases between. The CDR3 covers 15 residues. In germline, CDR1 is SGHVS, CDR2 FQNEAQ. Here the CDR3 reads CASSLGRVGNQPQHF. The CDR3 coding sequence is TGTGCCAGCAGCTTAGGCAGGGTTGGTAATCAGCCCCAGCATTTT.

This clone came up a few times. The chain combines TRBV7-9 with TRBJ2-1; possibly TRBD2 for D (6 bases). V was clipped by 5 bases and J by 10 bases, with 15 bases between them. The CDR3 totals 13 residues. Germline CDR1 is SEHNR and CDR2 is FQNEAQ (reference sequence). CDR3: CASSESGTPEQFF. DNA of the CDR3: TGTGCCAGCAGCGAGTCCGGGACTCCGGAGCAGTTCTTC.

This chain uses TRBV4-1 with TRBJ2-1; 9 positions match TRBD1. V shed 4 bases and J 2 bases; nucleotides not matched to a gene: 6. The germline gives CDR1 MGHRA, CDR2 YSYEKL. The CDR3 extends over 16 amino acids. CDR3 residues: CASSLSDRGPYNEQFF. Here the CDR3 DNA reads TGCGCCAGCAGCCTCTCGGACAGGGGACCCTACAATGAGCAGTTCTTC.

This sequence joins TRBV5-6 and TRBJ1-1, with D possibly TRBD1 on 6 matching bases. Germline CDR1 is SGHDT and CDR2 is YYEEEE. This CDR3 is 15 amino acids long. V lost 5 bases, J lost 0 bases, and 14 bases lay in between. CDR3 region: CASRYGTYLNTEAFF. The CDR3 DNA is TGTGCCAGCAGATACGGGACATATCTGAACACTGAAGCTTTCTTT. Combining the CDR3 with reference TRBV5-6 and TRBJ1-1 gives the whole variable domain DAGVTQSPTHLIKTRGQQVTLRCSPKSGHDTVSWYQQALGQGPQFIFQYYEEEERQRGNFPDRFSGHQFPNYSSELNVNALLLGDSALYLCASRYGTYLNTEAFFGQGTRLTVV.

The genes are TRBV27 and TRBJ2-4; maybe TRBD1 (6 bases). V was shortened by 5 bases and J by 6 bases, with 8 bases between the two germline ends. CDR1 and CDR2 (germline): MNHEY, SMNVEV (reference sequence). There are 12 residues in the CDR3. CDR3 sequence reads: CASSQDRNIQYF. The CDR3 region has the DNA TGTGCCAGCAGTCAGGACAGAAACATTCAGTACTTC.